Listed below are T cell receptor beta chains from one sample, sequenced in a study of cytomegalovirus exposure and HLA in healthy donors. Generated by immunoSEQ multiplex PCR, the TCRdb table keeps only in-frame clones and is missing some. The profile shows some 270,000 clones, 75% to 85% of them singletons. Sample: PBMCs. The receptors were gathered from a girl aged 2 to 9 in good health and CMV-seronegative. CDR3s include the opening cysteine and the closing phenylalanine or tryptophan. Only some rows state a clone size, as once, few, many or a class for expanded clones.

CDR3 length	clone size	V gene	J gene	CDR3 protein
16	-	TRBV7-9	TRBJ2-5	CASSPRGKSKEETQYF
15	-	TRBV6-5	TRBJ1-1	CASSYSSQGGGEAFF
14	-	TRBV6-5	TRBJ1-1	CASSGDRRNTEAFF
15	-	TRBV9	TRBJ2-7	CASSVGGLAGDEQYF
14	once	TRBV7-8	TRBJ2-7	CASSSSGPNYEQYF
14	few	TRBV28	TRBJ2-3	CASIWTGHTDTQYF
17	-	TRBV11-2	TRBJ2-7	CASSLARGAGGLNEQYF
17	-	TRBV5-4	TRBJ1-6	CASSPQSGDSYNSPLHF
18	-	TRBV7-9	TRBJ1-2	CASSMTGLTVAYSRGYTF
17	-	TRBV27	TRBJ2-1	CASSSTSGGLKKNEQFF
15	once	TRBV10-1	TRBJ2-7	CASTPTGIESYEQYF
16	-	TRBV6-6	TRBJ2-2	CASVRPGSSRLQELFF
16	once	TRBV4-2	TRBJ2-7	CASSQDVGTGTYEQYF
13	-	TRBV7-6	TRBJ1-2	CASSPGGGYGYTF
13	-	TRBV29-1	TRBJ1-1	CSGKQTLDTEAFF
16	-	TRBV4-1	TRBJ2-3	CASSQEPGGSINTQYF
13	-	TRBV5-1	TRBJ2-2	CASSLLVTGELFF
14	-	TRBV27	TRBJ2-1	CASSFGVGGNEQFF
13	-	TRBV9	TRBJ2-7	CASSVTASYEQYF
16	-	TRBV9	TRBJ1-4	CASSPLGGFTNEKLFF
14	-	TRBV30	TRBJ2-1	CAASGLAPYNEQFF
13	-	TRBV19	TRBJ1-6	CASSIGILSPLHF
13	-	TRBV5-4	TRBJ2-7	CASSRDRGYEQYF
12	-	TRBV4-2	TRBJ1-4	CASSSRGEKLFF
13	few	TRBV7-7	TRBJ2-1	CASSLGRETEQFF
15	-	TRBV6-1	TRBJ1-1	CASSAGTAVNTEAFF
13	-	TRBV6-6	TRBJ2-1	CASSYSNYNEQFF
16	-	TRBV5-6	TRBJ1-2	CASSLEIYRVDYGYTF
10	-	TRBV10-2	TRBJ1-5	CASGRPPQHF
14	-	TRBV7-8	TRBJ2-7	CASTISGSIYEQYF
16	few	TRBV4-2	TRBJ2-1	CASSQAWASSYNEQFF
17	-	TRBV28	TRBJ1-5	CASSEIPTGGVYQPQHF
15	-	TRBV18	TRBJ2-5	CASSPRAGARETQYF
15	-	TRBV7-9	TRBJ2-3	CASSYQGAHTDTQYF
14	-	TRBV7-2	TRBJ1-4	CASSIGQENEKLFF
15	-	TRBV4-1	TRBJ1-6	CASSQARVGGSPLHF
16	-	TRBV5-1	TRBJ2-1	CASSASPGLSYNEQFF
14	-	TRBV2	TRBJ1-6	CASSAGQYRSPLHF
17	-	TRBV7-8	TRBJ2-7	CASSSLASRGKLYEQYF
14	-	TRBV28	TRBJ1-5	CASSSVDSNQPQHF
16	few	TRBV6-5	TRBJ1-3	CASSYSTGYIGNTIYF
11	-	TRBV2	TRBJ2-1	CASSQGNEQFF